These T cell receptor beta chains were read from a single sample in a study of T cell responses to AZD1222 COVID-19 vaccine. Clones were sequenced by immunoSEQ multiplex PCR, and TCRdb holds only the in-frame ones, with some missing. The table includes around 150,000 clones, approximately 93% detected once. The sequencing used peripheral blood, collected 28 days after the second AZD1222 dose. The receptors derive from an adult who received the AZD1222 COVID-19 vaccine. Each CDR3 is given with its conserved first and last residue.

CDR3 | length | V
CASSYRQGRGYNEQFF | 16 | TRBV6-6
CASKFRGGQETQYF | 14 | TRBV27
CASSYPWRDTGELFF | 15 | TRBV6-6
CSVSIGTGEYEQYF | 14 | TRBV29-1
CASSETGYYGYTF | 13 | TRBV2
CASSSSWLAYGYTF | 14 | TRBV7-6
CASSLGVGDPGNTIYF | 16 | TRBV7-8
CASSMDNSSPLHF | 13 | TRBV9
CASSATISYEQYF | 13 | TRBV19
CASSLASGELFF | 12 | TRBV12-3/TRBV12-4
CASSGSTDTQYF | 12 | TRBV3-1/TRBV3-2
CASSARVEETQYF | 13 | TRBV5-1
CASSRTGGDQPQHF | 14 | TRBV18
CASSLELAGISNTQYF | 16 | TRBV28
CASTPGTVGTNQPQHF | 16 | TRBV27
CASSLQGQETQYF | 13 | TRBV3-1/TRBV3-2